This T cell receptor beta chain came from a study of CD8+ T cells in alopecia areata. Study-wide background: The drug, oral tofacitinib, was given to treated patients at 5 to 10 mg twice daily. Points from the study as a whole: Clonality in lesional scalp, especially alopecia totalis/universalis, exceeded that of normal scalp. Mice gave a clearer picture of TCR sharing than patients did, possibly for HLA-related reasons.

Following RNA extraction, reverse transcription yielded cDNA that acted as the sequencing template. Profiling relied on immunoSEQ multiplex PCR, and the TCRdb table lists in-frame clones only, not all of them. Counted here are 110,000 to 150,000 clones, roughly three fifths occurring once; the ten biggest clones make up nearly 6.5%. In this sample, this clone turned up a few times. The antigen is undetermined. A FACSAria was used to sort CD4+ and CD8+ T cells. These cells came from PBMCs. CDR1 and CDR2 (germline): SEHNR, FQNEAQ (reference sequence). The V gene lost 3 bases and the J gene lost 3 bases, with 9 bases spanning the gap. The CDR3 length is 14 residues.

The input for sequencing was CD4+ T cells sorted from blood, taken at week 0. The V call is TRBV7-9, the J call TRBJ1-3; D is uncertain. This sequence originates from a human donor with alopecia areata. CDR3 in amino acids: CASSLEADGNTIYF. The CDR3 region has the DNA TGTGCCAGCAGCTTGGAGGCTGATGGAAACACCATATATTTT. Variable domain in full (rest from reference TRBV7-9 and TRBJ1-3): DTGVSQNPRHKITKRGQNVTFRCDPISEHNRLYWYRQTLGQGPEFLTYFQNEAQLEKSRLLSDRFSAERPKGSFSTLEIQRTEQGDSAMYLCASSLEADGNTIYFGEGSWLTVV.